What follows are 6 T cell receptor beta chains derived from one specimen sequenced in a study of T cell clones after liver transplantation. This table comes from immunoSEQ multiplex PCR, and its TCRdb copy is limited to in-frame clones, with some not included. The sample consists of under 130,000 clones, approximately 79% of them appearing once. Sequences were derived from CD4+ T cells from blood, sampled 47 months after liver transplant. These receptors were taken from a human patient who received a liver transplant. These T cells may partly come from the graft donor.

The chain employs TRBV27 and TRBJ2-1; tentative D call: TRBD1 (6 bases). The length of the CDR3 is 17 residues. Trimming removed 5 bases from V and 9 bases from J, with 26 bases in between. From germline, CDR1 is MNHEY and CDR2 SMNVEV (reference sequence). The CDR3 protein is CASSPRRYGKVGGEQFF. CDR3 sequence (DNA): TGTGCCAGCAGTCCCCGCCGGTACGGTAAAGTAGGGGGTGAGCAGTTCTTC.

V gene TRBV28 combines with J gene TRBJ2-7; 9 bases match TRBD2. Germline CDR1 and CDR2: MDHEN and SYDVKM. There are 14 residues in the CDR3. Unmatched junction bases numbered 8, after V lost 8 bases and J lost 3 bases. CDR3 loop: CASCPSGRHYEQYF. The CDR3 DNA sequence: TGTGCCAGCTGCCCCAGCGGGAGGCACTACGAGCAGTACTTC.

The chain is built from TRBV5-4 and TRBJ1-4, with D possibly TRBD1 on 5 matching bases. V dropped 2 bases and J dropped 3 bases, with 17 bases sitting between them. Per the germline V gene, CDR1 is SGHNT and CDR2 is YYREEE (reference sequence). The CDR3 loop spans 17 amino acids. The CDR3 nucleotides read TGTGCCAGCAGCTTAGCCGGGACCTCAGGATCTAATGAAAAACTGTTTTTT. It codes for CASSLAGTSGSNEKLFF. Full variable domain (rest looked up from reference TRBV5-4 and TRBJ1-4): ETGVTQSPTHLIKTRGQQVTLRCSSQSGHNTVSWYQQALGQGPQFIFQYYREEENGRGNFPPRFSGLQFPNYSSELNVNALELDDSALYLCASSLAGTSGSNEKLFFGSGTQLSVL.

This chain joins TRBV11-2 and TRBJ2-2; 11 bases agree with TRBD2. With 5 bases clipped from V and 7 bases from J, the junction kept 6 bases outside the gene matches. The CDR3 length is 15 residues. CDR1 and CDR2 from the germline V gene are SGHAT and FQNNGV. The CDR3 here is CASSMTSGEIGELFF. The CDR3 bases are TGTGCCAGCAGCATGACTAGCGGGGAAATCGGGGAGCTGTTTTTT.

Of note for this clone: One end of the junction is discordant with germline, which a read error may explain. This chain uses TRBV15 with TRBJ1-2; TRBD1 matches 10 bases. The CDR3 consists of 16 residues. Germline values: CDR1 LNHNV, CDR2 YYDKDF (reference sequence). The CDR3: CATSREGQGKNSGYTF. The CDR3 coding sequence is TGTGCCACCAGCAGAGAGGGACAGGGGAAGAACTCTGGCTACACCTTC.

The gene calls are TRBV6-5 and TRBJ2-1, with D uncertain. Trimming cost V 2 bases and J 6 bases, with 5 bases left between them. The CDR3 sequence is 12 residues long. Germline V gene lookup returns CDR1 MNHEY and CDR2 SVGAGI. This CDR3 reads CASSYLGNEQFF. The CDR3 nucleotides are TGTGCCAGCAGTTACCTTGGCAATGAGCAGTTCTTC.